These 8 T cell receptor beta chains were all obtained from the same sample, sequenced in a study of graft-versus-host responses after intestinal transplantation. Sequencing used immunoSEQ multiplex PCR; TCRdb keeps in-frame clones, though not all of them. The table lists tens of thousands of clones, 83% of them singletons. The source material was PBMCs, sampled roughly 1,000 days after transplant. These receptors originate from a human patient who received an intestinal transplant, so some T cells may come from the graft donor.

This chain links TRBV30 with TRBJ1-6; 9 bases fit TRBD1. J lost 7 bases, V lost 2 bases, and 3 bases had no gene match. The V gene's germline CDR1 is GTSNPN and CDR2 SVGIG (reference sequence). The CDR3 length is 14 residues. CDR3 nucleotide sequence: TGTGCCTGGAGTCCGGGACAGGGCAATTCACCCCTCCACTTT. The encoded protein is CAWSPGQGNSPLHF. Using reference TRBV30 and TRBJ1-6 for the parts outside the CDR3, the full variable domain is SQTIHQWPATLVQPVGSPLSLECTVEGTSNPNLYWYRQAAGRGLQLLFYSVGIGQISSEVPQNLSASRPQDRQFILSSKKLLLSDSGFYLCAWSPGQGNSPLHFGNGTRLTVT.

The chain carries TRBV18 and TRBJ2-6, with D unresolved. Germline loops: CDR1 KGHSH, CDR2 LQKENI. The CDR3 runs 14 residues. V lost 0 bases, J lost 2 bases, and 2 bases lay in between. CDR3 loop: CASSPPAGANVLTF. The CDR3 DNA is TGTGCCAGCTCACCACCGGCTGGGGCCAACGTCCTGACTTTC.

The rearrangement joins TRBV19 to TRBJ1-2, with 7 nucleotides matching TRBD1. J was trimmed by 5 bases and V by 5 bases; bases with no gene match: 8. Germline V gene sequence: CDR1 LNHDA, CDR2 SQIVND (reference sequence). This CDR3 is 14 amino acids long. CDR3 region: CASSEHRGIYGYTF. CDR3 in DNA: TGTGCCAGTAGTGAACACAGGGGAATATATGGCTACACCTTC.

The chain uses TRBV18 and TRBJ2-5; tentatively, D is TRBD2 (6 bases). The J call may not be correct, given that the DNA end is closer to TRBJ2-7. The CDR3 contains 14 residues. Germline loops: CDR1 KGHSH, CDR2 LQKENI. CDR3 bases: TGTGCCAGCTCAACGGACTACAGCTCCTACGAGCAGTACTTC. This translates into CASSTDYSSYEQYF.

This clone was counted once. CDR3: CASIDRGSSYNEQFF. DNA for the CDR3: TGTGCCAGCATCGACAGGGGGAGCTCCTACAATGAGCAGTTCTTC. The genes are TRBV6-6 and TRBJ2-1, with TRBD1 matching 9 bases. The CDR3 has 15 amino acids. The V and J ends lost 7 bases and 0 bases, in that order; junction bases with no gene match: 4. Germline values: CDR1 MNHNY, CDR2 SVGAGI (reference sequence).

The genes are TRBV5-1 and TRBJ1-1; a possible D gene is TRBD1 (5 bases). CDR1 and CDR2 (germline): SGHRS, YFSETQ. The CDR3 contains 14 residues. Trimming took off 6 bases at V and 1 base at J, with 13 bases between the two ends. The CDR3 sequence: CASTRGLQNTEAFF. The CDR3 DNA sequence: TGCGCCAGCACGCGGGGACTCCAGAACACTGAAGCTTTCTTT.

CDR3 in amino acids: CASSLGQGSNSPLHF. The CDR3 DNA reads TGCGCCAGCAGCTTGGGGCAGGGATCGAATTCACCCCTCCACTTT. This sequence joins TRBV5-1 and TRBJ1-6; D is perhaps TRBD1 (5 bases). CDR1 is SGHRS and CDR2 is YFSETQ in the germline V gene. Trimming took 0 bases from V and 7 from J, leaving 11 bases between them. The CDR3 contains 15 residues.

CDR3 nucleotide sequence: TGTGCCAGCAGCAATTTCCGGGACAGGGGTCGCAGGTTAGATTCACCCCTCCACTTT. Protein: CASSNFRDRGRRLDSPLHF. The rearrangement joins TRBV21-1 to TRBJ1-6; TRBD1, the D gene given by the table, was not confirmed from the DNA. TRBV21-1 is a documented pseudogene. This CDR3 has 19 residues.